This TCR beta chain was sequenced during a study of cytomegalovirus exposure and HLA in healthy donors. For the study at large: HLA-typed donors were the source of roughly 80 million unique TCRs held in an early data release.

General study points: Among the most significant clusters, several appeared linked to common viral pathogens in a later analysis. A prior analysis recorded that most TCR beta V segments were productive about 90% or about 30% of the time.

The PCR had 60 Vbeta and 13 Jbeta primers. Sequenced by immunoSEQ multiplex PCR; TCRdb stores in-frame clones only, minus some. The repertoire has roughly 120,000 clones, 80% to 85% of them found once; the top ten carry roughly 23%. This clone was seen a few times. What it recognizes is unknown. V lost 10 bases and J lost 3; bases outside the gene matches: 8. In germline, CDR1 is MNHNY, CDR2 SVGAGI (reference sequence). This CDR3 region has 14 residues. Source material: PBMCs. This chain uses TRBV6-6 with TRBJ1-2, with 10 nucleotides matching TRBD1. The origin of this receptor is a man aged 25-40 years in good health and CMV-seropositive. CDR3 coding DNA: TGTGCCATCCGCCCCGGGACAGGGGACTATGGCTACACCTTC. Translated, it gives CAIRPGTGDYGYTF.